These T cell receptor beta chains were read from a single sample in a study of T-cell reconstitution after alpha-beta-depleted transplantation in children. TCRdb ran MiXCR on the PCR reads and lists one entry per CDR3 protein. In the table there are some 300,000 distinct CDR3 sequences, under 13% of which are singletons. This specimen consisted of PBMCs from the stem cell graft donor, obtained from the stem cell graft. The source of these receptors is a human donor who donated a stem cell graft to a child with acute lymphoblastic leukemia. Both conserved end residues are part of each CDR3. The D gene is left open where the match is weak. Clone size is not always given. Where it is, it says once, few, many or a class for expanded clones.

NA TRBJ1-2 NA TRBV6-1 TGTGCCAGCAGAGGGAGGATAGCTAACTATGGCTACACCTTC CASRGRIANYGYTF
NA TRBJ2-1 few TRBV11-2 TGTGCCAGCAGCTTAGATTATGCGGCATACAATGAGCAGTTCTTC CASSLDYAAYNEQFF
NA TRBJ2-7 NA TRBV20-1 TGCAGTGCTAGCGGCCCGGGAGAAGCCTACGAGCAGTACTTC CSASGPGEAYEQYF
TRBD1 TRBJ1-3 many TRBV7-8 TGTGCCAGCAGCTTAAGACAGGGACCTCATTCTACCTCTGGAAACACCATATATTTT CASSLRQGPHSTSGNTIYF
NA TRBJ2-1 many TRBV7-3 TGTGCCAGCAGCTCTTCAAGGGACAATGAGCAGTTCTTC CASSSSRDNEQFF
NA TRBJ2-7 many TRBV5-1 TGCGCCAGCAGCCCCCACAGGAGCACCTACGAGCAGTACTTC CASSPHRSTYEQYF
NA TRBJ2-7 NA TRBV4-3 TGCGCCAGCAGCCAAGTTCCGGACTCCTACGAGCAGTACTTC CASSQVPDSYEQYF
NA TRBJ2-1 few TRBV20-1 TGCAGTGCTGATCGGGGGGCGCGAGGCAATGAGCAGTTCTTC CSADRGARGNEQFF
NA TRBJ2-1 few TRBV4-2 TGTGCCAGCAGCCATGGTACCGATGAGCAGTTCTTC CASSHGTDEQFF
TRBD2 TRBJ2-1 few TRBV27 TGTGCCAGCAGTTGGAGACCGGGACTAGCGGGAGTAAGCTCCTACAATGAGCAGTTCTTC CASSWRPGLAGVSSYNEQFF
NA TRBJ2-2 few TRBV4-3 TGCGCCAGCAGCCAAGAGGACGACGGTCTCGACACCGGGGAGCTGTTTTTT CASSQEDDGLDTGELFF
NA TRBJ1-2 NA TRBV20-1 TGCAGTGCTAGAGATGCCCGGCGGGGGGGACCCTTCTATGGCTACACCTTC CSARDARRGGPFYGYTF
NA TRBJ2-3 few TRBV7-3 TGTGCCAGCAGCCCGAACGGTCCCGTATTCACAGATACGCAGTATTTT CASSPNGPVFTDTQYF
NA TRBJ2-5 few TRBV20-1 TGCAGTGCTAGGCTTATCGGGGAACCACAAGAGACCCAGTACTTC CSARLIGEPQETQYF
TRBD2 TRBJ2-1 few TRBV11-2 TGTGCCAGCAGCCCAGGTCCCTTCTGGCGGGAGGGCCCGGGTGAGCAGTTCTTC CASSPGPFWREGPGEQFF
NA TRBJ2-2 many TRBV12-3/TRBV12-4 TGTGCCAGCAGTTCAACAGGGCAAACCGGGGAGCTGTTTTTT CASSSTGQTGELFF
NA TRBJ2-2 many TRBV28 TGTGCCAGCTTGACAGGGAACACCGGGGAGCTGTTTTTT CASLTGNTGELFF
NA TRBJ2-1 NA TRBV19 TGTGCCAGTAGTATAGATCGGGGGACGGCTATCGGCAATGAGCAGTTCTTC CASSIDRGTAIGNEQFF
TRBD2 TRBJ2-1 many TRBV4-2 TGTGCCAGCAGCCAAGGGACTAGCGGGGAAATGGGCTACAATGAGCAGTTCTTC CASSQGTSGEMGYNEQFF
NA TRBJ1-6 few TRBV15 TGTGCCACCAGCAGAGATTTTAATTCACCCCTCCACTTT CATSRDFNSPLHF